Below, 7 T cell receptor beta chains from the same sample are listed, as sequenced in a study of PD-1 blockade in classical Hodgkin lymphoma. Stated time point: cycle 4 day 1 (C4D1), after less than 7 weeks of nivolumab. All the patients suffered relapse after autologous stem cell transplantation, and brentuximab vedotin exposure differed. Measured with immunoSEQ multiplex PCR; TCRdb has only the in-frame clones, and not every one. The data show tens of thousands of clones, about 70% seen once. This sample comprised peripheral blood mononuclear cells (PBMCs), obtained before the fourth cycle of nivolumab. The receptors here all came from a human donor with classical Hodgkin lymphoma.

This clone was observed a handful of times. This chain joins TRBV19 and TRBJ2-2; a weak D match, TRBD1 (6 bases). Trimming removed 3 bases at V and 3 bases at J, with 11 bases between. Germline lookup yields CDR1 LNHDA and CDR2 SQIVND (reference sequence). The CDR3 is 15 amino acids. The DNA for the CDR3 is TGTGCCAGTAGTATTGAGGGGGTGGACACCGGGGAGCTGTTTTTT. Protein product: CASSIEGVDTGELFF.

The chain carries TRBV18 and TRBJ1-1; D not resolved. The CDR3 sequence is 13 residues long. V lost 5 bases and J 2 bases, leaving 9 bases between the germline ends. CDR1 is KGHSH, CDR2 LQKENI, per germline. The CDR3 nucleotides are TGTGCCAGCTCAGGCGACCGTAACACTGAAGCTTTCTTT. This gives the protein CASSGDRNTEAFF.

J is TRBJ1-5 and V is TRBV6-5; 7 bases fit TRBD1. Trimming removed 5 bases from V and 0 bases from J; junction bases left unmatched: 4. The germline CDR1 and CDR2 sequences are MNHEY and SVGAGI. CDR3 length: 15 residues. The CDR3 region has the DNA TGTGCCAGCAGTGCAGGGGACAGTAGCAATCAGCCCCAGCATTTT. Translation gives CASSAGDSSNQPQHF.

This chain joins TRBV18 and TRBJ1-4; no definite D call. CDR3 length: 13 amino acids. V shed 4 bases and J shed 6 bases, with 9 bases lying between them. Looked up from germline, CDR1 is KGHSH and CDR2 is LQKENI. In nucleotides, the CDR3 is TGTGCCAGCTCACGACTCGGGGATGAAAAACTGTTTTTT. This sequence encodes CASSRLGDEKLFF.

V and J are TRBV18 and TRBJ1-5; 9 positions agree with TRBD1. CDR1 and CDR2 (germline): KGHSH, LQKENI. This CDR3 has 16 amino acids. The ends lost 2 bases at V and 7 bases at J; junction bases unmatched: 9. The CDR3 region is CASSPENNRGLQPQHF. DNA for the CDR3: TGTGCCAGCTCACCAGAAAACAACAGGGGGCTCCAGCCCCAGCATTTT.

The chain carries TRBV6-5 and TRBJ2-3, with D perhaps given as TRBD1 or TRBD2 (5 bases each). Trimming pared 2 bases from V and 3 bases from J, leaving 12 bases between. Germline CDR1 MNHEY, CDR2 SVGAGI. There are 15 residues in the CDR3. This chain's CDR3 is CASSYLPGRTDTQYF. The CDR3 bases are TGTGCCAGCAGTTACCTCCCGGGACGGACAGATACGCAGTATTTT.

In this sample, this clone turned up once. V and J are TRBV19 and TRBJ2-5, with D hard to call. V was shortened by 3 bases and J by 3 bases, with 11 bases between the two germline ends. Germline V CDR1 and CDR2: LNHDA, SQIVND (reference sequence). CDR3 length: 14 amino acids. DNA for the CDR3: TGTGCCAGTAGTATTTCGCGGCGGAAAGAGACCCAGTACTTC. Translated: CASSISRRKETQYF.